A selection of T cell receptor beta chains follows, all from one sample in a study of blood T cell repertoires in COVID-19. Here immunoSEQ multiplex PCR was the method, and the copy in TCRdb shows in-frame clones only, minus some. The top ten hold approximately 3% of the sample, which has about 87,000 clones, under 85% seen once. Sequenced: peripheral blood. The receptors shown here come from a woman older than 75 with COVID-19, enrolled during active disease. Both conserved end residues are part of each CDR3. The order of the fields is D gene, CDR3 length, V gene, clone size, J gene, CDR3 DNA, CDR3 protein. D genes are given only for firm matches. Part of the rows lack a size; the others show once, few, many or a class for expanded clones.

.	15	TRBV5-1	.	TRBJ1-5	TGCGCCAGCAGCTTGAATGGAGGGAGCAATCAGCCCCAGCATTTT	CASSLNGGSNQPQHF
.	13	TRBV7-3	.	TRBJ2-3	TGTGCCAGCAGCTTACAGGGCACAGATACGCAGTATTTT	CASSLQGTDTQYF
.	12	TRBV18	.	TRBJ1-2	TGTGCCAGCTCATCTGGGGGGGACGGCTACACCTTC	CASSSGGDGYTF
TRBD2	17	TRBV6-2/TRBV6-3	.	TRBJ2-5	TGTGCCAGCAGTTTCGGACTAGCGGGGATAGCCCAAGAGACCCAGTACTTC	CASSFGLAGIAQETQYF
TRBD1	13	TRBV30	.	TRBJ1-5	TGTGCCTGGAGTTCTGACAGGGTTCAGCCCCAGCATTTT	CAWSSDRVQPQHF
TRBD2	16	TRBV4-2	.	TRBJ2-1	TGTGCCAGCAGCCACCTGCTAGCGGGGGGGCCTGGTGAGCAGTTCTTC	CASSHLLAGGPGEQFF
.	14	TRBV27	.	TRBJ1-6	TGTGCCAGCAGTTTACCAGAACGCCGTTCACCCCTCCACTTT	CASSLPERRSPLHF
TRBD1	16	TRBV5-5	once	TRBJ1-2	TGTGCCAGCAGCTTGGCCCTGGGACAGGGAGAACATGGCTACACCTTC	CASSLALGQGEHGYTF
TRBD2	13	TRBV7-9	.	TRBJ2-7	TGTGCGATTAGCGGGAGGAGCTCCTACGAGCAGTACTTC	CAISGRSSYEQYF
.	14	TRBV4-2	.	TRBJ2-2	TGTGCCAGCAGCCCCGGTAGGAGCACCGGGGAGCTGTTTTTT	CASSPGRSTGELFF
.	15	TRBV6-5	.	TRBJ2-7	TGTGCCAGCACTAAGCACGCTAAAAGCTCCTACGAGCAGTACTTC	CASTKHAKSSYEQYF
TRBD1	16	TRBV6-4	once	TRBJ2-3	TGTGCCAGCAGTGCTACAGGGGGACCCCCCGGAGATACGCAGTATTTT	CASSATGGPPGDTQYF
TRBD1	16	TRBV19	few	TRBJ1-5	TGTGCCAGTACCCCGGACAGGGTCTATAGCAATCAGCCCCAGCATTTT	CASTPDRVYSNQPQHF
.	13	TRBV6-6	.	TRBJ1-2	TGTGCCAGCAGTTACGCTCAGAGGGATGGCTACACCTTC	CASSYAQRDGYTF
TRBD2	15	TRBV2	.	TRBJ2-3	TGTGCCAGCAGTGACGGGGCGGGAGGCCCAGATACGCAGTATTTT	CASSDGAGGPDTQYF
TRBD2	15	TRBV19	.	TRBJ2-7	TGTGCCAGTACCATAGCGGGGGGGCGGTCCTACGAGCAGTACTTC	CASTIAGGRSYEQYF
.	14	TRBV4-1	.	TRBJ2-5	TGCGCCAGCAGCCCGGGACAACTACAAGAGACCCAGTACTTC	CASSPGQLQETQYF
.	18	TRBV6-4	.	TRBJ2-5	TGTGCCAGCAGTGATTTTTGTGACAGGTCCGACACCCAAGAGACCCAGTACTTC	CASSDFCDRSDTQETQYF
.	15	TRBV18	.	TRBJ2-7	TGTGCCAGCTCACTGACTGGACTGGGAGGCTACGAGCAGTACTTC	CASSLTGLGGYEQYF
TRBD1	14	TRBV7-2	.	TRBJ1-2	TGTGCCAGCAGCTTAGGGACAGGGTCCTATGGCTACACCTTC	CASSLGTGSYGYTF
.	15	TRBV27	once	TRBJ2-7	TGTGCCAGCAGTTTCTCCCCGGTCAGGTCCTACGAGCAGTACTTC	CASSFSPVRSYEQYF
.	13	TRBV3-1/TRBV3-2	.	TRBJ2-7	TGTGCCAGCAGCCAAGTCTACAGGGATCCCCCGTACTTC	CASSQVYRDPPYF
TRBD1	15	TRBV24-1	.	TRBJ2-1	TGTGCCACCAGTGACCCGGGACAGGGGGCCAATGAGCAGTTCTTC	CATSDPGQGANEQFF
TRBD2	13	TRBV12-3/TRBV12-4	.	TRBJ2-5	TGTGCCAGCAGGGCAGCGGGGGTTGAGACCCAGTACTTC	CASRAAGVETQYF
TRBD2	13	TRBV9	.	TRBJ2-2	TGTGCCAGCAGGTTAGCGGGAACCGGGGAGCTGTTTTTT	CASRLAGTGELFF
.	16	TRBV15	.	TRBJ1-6	TGTGCCACCAGCAGAGATCTCGGTGTTCTAGGTTCACCCCTCCACTTT	CATSRDLGVLGSPLHF
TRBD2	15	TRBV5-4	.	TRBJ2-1	TGTGCCAGCAGCTTGGGGCTAGCGGGAGAAAATGAGCAGTTCTTC	CASSLGLAGENEQFF
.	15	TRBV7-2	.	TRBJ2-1	TGTGCCAGCAGCCAGAGTGGAGGTTCCTACAATGAGCAGTTCTTC	CASSQSGGSYNEQFF
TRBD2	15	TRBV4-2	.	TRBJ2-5	TGTGCCAGCAGCCAAGATCGGCGGGAGGGAGAGACCCAGTACTTC	CASSQDRREGETQYF
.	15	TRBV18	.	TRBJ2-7	TGTGCCAGCTCACCACTAAGCGGTAGCTCCTACGAGCAGTACTTC	CASSPLSGSSYEQYF
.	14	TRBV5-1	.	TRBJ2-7	TGCGCCAGCAGCTTGCATCCAGGGAACGACGAGCAGTACTTC	CASSLHPGNDEQYF
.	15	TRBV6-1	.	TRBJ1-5	TGTGCCAGCAGCCTGGACACCAATAGCAATCAGCCCCAGCATTTT	CASSLDTNSNQPQHF
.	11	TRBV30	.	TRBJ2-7	TGTGCCTGGAGTGTGAGGTACGAGCAGTACTTC	CAWSVRYEQYF
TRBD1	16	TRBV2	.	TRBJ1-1	TGTGCCAGCAGCAGGGACAGGACTCTCATGAACACTGAAGCTTTCTTT	CASSRDRTLMNTEAFF
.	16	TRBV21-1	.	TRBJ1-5	TGTGCCAGCAGCTTACAGGGGCGGCCTCCAAATCAGCCCCAGCATTTT	CASSLQGRPPNQPQHF
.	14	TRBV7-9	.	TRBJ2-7	TGTGCCAGCAGCCACCCCAAGGGGTTCTACGAGCAGTACTTC	CASSHPKGFYEQYF